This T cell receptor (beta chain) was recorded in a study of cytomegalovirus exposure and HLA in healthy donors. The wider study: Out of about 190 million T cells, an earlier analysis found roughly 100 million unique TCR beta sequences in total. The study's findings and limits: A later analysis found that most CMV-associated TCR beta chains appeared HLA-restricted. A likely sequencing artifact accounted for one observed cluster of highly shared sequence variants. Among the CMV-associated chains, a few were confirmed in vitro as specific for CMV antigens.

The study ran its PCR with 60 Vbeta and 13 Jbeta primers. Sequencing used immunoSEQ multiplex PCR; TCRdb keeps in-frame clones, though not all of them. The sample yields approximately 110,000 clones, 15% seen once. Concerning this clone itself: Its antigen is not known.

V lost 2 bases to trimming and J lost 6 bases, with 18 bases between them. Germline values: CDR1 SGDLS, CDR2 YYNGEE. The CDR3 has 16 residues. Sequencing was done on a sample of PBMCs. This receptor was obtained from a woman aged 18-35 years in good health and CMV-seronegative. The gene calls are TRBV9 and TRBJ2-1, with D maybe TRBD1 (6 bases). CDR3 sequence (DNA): TGTGCCAGCAGCGTCACCCTCAAGGGGGTGGGCAATGAGCAGTTCTTC. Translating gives CASSVTLKGVGNEQFF.